Presented here are 10 T cell receptor beta chains from one specimen sequenced in a study of blood T cell repertoires in COVID-19. The repertoire was sequenced with immunoSEQ multiplex PCR; TCRdb's copy has only in-frame clones and lacks some. The table has 70,000 to 95,000 clones, approximately 90% seen once; the top ten hold roughly 2.3%. Sequenced material: peripheral blood. The receptors originated from a man over 45 with acute or convalescent COVID-19.

The chain joins TRBV15 to TRBJ2-6, with D uncertain. The CDR3 runs 17 residues. V was pared by 0 bases and J by 0 bases, with 9 bases between. CDR1 and CDR2 (germline): LNHNV, YYDKDF (reference sequence). CDR3 residues: CATSRDLASSGANVLTF. In DNA form, the CDR3 reads TGTGCCACCAGCAGAGATTTGGCTTCCTCTGGGGCCAACGTCCTGACTTTC.

This clone has only one observation. DNA of the CDR3: TGTGCCAGCAGCCTAGCGGGGAGCTCCTACAATGAGCAGTTCTTC. It is translated as CASSLAGSSYNEQFF. The chain recombines TRBV3-1 (or the pseudogene TRBV3-2) with TRBJ2-1; 8 nucleotides match TRBD2. With 4 bases clipped from V and 0 bases from J, the junction kept 2 bases outside the gene matches. The CDR3 has 15 amino acids. Germline V lookup: CDR1 LGHDT, CDR2 YNNKEL (reference sequence).

J is TRBJ1-1 and V is TRBV5-4; 7 nucleotides agree with TRBD1. The CDR3 length is 14 residues. V shed 6 bases, J shed 2 bases, and the junction held 7 bases outside the gene matches. Germline CDR1 reads SGHNT; CDR2 reads YYREEE (reference sequence). CDR3 sequence (DNA): TGTGCCAGCACAAAACAGGGGATAAACACTGAAGCTTTCTTT. Translating gives CASTKQGINTEAFF.

This chain joins TRBV19 and TRBJ1-5; a possible D gene is TRBD1 (5 bases). Trimming stripped 2 bases from V and 0 bases from J, with 14 bases between. Looked up from germline, CDR1 is LNHDA and CDR2 is SQIVND (reference sequence). The CDR3 is 17 residues long. The CDR3 DNA reads TGTGCCAGTAGTATACGGGGAGGGGACTATAGCAATCAGCCCCAGCATTTT. Encoded protein: CASSIRGGDYSNQPQHF.

The J gene is TRBJ2-7, the V gene TRBV28; no clear D. The CDR3 has 11 residues. V gave up 6 bases and J gave up 3 bases, with 6 bases separating them. The V gene's germline CDR1 is MDHEN and CDR2 SYDVKM. The DNA of the CDR3 is TGTGCCAGCAGGAGAGGCTACGAGCAGTACTTC. It specifies CASRRGYEQYF.

V usage is TRBV7-9 and J usage is TRBJ2-3; TRBD2 aligns across 8 bases. J was trimmed by 2 bases and V by 2 bases; bases with no gene match: 6. CDR1 is SEHNR, CDR2 FQNEAQ, per germline (reference sequence). CDR3 length: 16 residues. The CDR3 nucleotides are TGTGCCAGCAGCTTACCTAGCGGGTGGTCCACAGATACGCAGTATTTT. The encoded protein is CASSLPSGWSTDTQYF. Full variable domain (missing parts from reference TRBV7-9 and TRBJ2-3): DTGVSQNPRHKITKRGQNVTFRCDPISEHNRLYWYRQTLGQGPEFLTYFQNEAQLEKSRLLSDRFSAERPKGSFSTLEIQRTEQGDSAMYLCASSLPSGWSTDTQYFGPGTRLTVL.

The chain has TRBV3-1 (or the pseudogene TRBV3-2) and TRBJ1-1; the match to TRBD1 covers 8 bases. The CDR3 sequence is 14 residues long. V shed 3 bases and J 7 bases; nucleotides not matched to a gene: 7. The V gene's germline CDR1 is LGHDT and CDR2 YNNKEL (reference sequence). CDR3 in amino acids: CASSQQGARFEAFF. The CDR3 nucleotides read TGTGCCAGCAGCCAGCAGGGGGCGCGGTTTGAAGCTTTCTTT.

This clone came up a few times. V and J are TRBV18 and TRBJ1-3; D might be TRBD1 (5 bases). Trimming pared 8 bases from V and 1 base from J, leaving 12 bases between. This CDR3 comprises 14 residues. Germline V gene data show CDR1 as KGHSH and CDR2 as LQKENI. In DNA, the CDR3 is TGTGCCAGCCGCGACAGTTTTTCTGGAAACACCATATATTTT. Its translation: CASRDSFSGNTIYF.

The J gene is TRBJ1-1, the V gene TRBV6-5; possibly TRBD1 for D (5 bases). The V end lost 3 bases, the J end lost 1 base, and 12 bases lay between the germline ends. The CDR3 extends over 15 amino acids. Germline V CDR1 and CDR2: MNHEY, SVGAGI. As DNA, the CDR3 is TGTGCCAGCAGTTATCGGTATGGGGCGAACACTGAAGCTTTCTTT. As protein: CASSYRYGANTEAFF.

Comments on this clone: One end of the junction does not line up with germline, which may come from a read error. This sequence joins TRBV5-1 and TRBJ2-1, with D possibly matching TRBD2 (7 bases). Germline values: CDR1 SGHRS, CDR2 YFSETQ. This CDR3 is 15 amino acids long. The CDR3 DNA follows: TGCGCCAGCAGCTTGGGTGGCGGGGGCTACCATGAGCAGTTCTTC. Its translation is CASSLGGGGYHEQFF.